Listed here are 27 T cell receptor beta chains from one sample, sequenced in a study of blood T cells in healthy people across ages. The authors ran a second PCR of 7 to 11 cycles using a sample-barcoded 5' primer and a J-beta primer mix. TCRdb called the 5' RACE reads again in MiXCR, with one record for every CDR3 protein. The sample lists 1.2 million to 1.5 million distinct CDR3 sequences, around 55% seen once, with under 8.5% in the top ten. The sample was blood. The receptors here all came from a man younger than 35 in good health.

The chain has TRBV21-1 and TRBJ1-2. TRBV21-1 represents a pseudogene. This CDR3 region has 10 residues. CDR3 coding DNA: TGTGCCAGCTCCTTTAGGGGCTACACCTTC. Protein product: CASSFRGYTF.

J is TRBJ2-7 and V is TRBV12-3 or TRBV12-4; D possibly corresponds to TRBD1 (6 bases). Trimming shortened V by 5 bases and J by 6 bases, and 17 bases separated the two germline ends. The CDR3 is 14 amino acids. CDR3 protein: CASSAQGNLREQYF. The DNA of the CDR3 is TGTGCCAGCAGTGCACAGGGTAATTTACGCGAGCAGTACTTC.

This clonotype showed up just once. The V call is TRBV20-1, the J call TRBJ2-3, with 12 bases identical to TRBD2. The ends lost 3 bases at V and 7 bases at J; junction bases unmatched: 8. The CDR3 runs to 15 residues. Per germline, CDR1 DFQATT and CDR2 SNEGSKA (reference sequence). CDR3 sequence reads: CSASPGLAGINTQYF. CDR3 in DNA: TGCAGTGCTAGCCCGGGACTAGCGGGTATTAATACGCAGTATTTT.

This chain joins TRBV28 and TRBJ2-7; TRBD1 agrees at 8 bases. Matching the DNA end better, TRBJ2-4 makes the J call doubtful. The CDR3 is made up of 13 amino acids. Germline values: CDR1 MDHEN, CDR2 SYDVKM. The CDR3 DNA follows: TGTGCCAGCAGAGACAGGGACAGGAACATTCAGTACTTC. It translates to CASRDRDRNIQYF.

V is TRBV29-1 and J is TRBJ2-1, with a tentative D call TRBD2 (5 bases). CDR1 is SQVTM and CDR2 is ANQGSEA in the germline V gene. The CDR3 consists of 13 residues. V was trimmed by 7 bases and J by 2 bases, leaving 12 bases between them. This CDR3 reads CSGEGGPYNEQFF. DNA of the CDR3: TGCAGCGGAGAAGGAGGTCCCTACAATGAGCAGTTCTTC.

The chain recombines TRBV13 with TRBJ2-7, with TRBD2 as a possible D gene (5 bases). Trimming left V 5 bases short and J 0 bases short, with 14 bases between. The CDR3 has 15 amino acids. Germline V gives CDR1 PRHDT, CDR2 FYEKMQ (reference sequence). The CDR3 sequence is CASSLRRRNSYEQYF. The CDR3 bases are TGTGCCAGCAGCCTACGGAGGCGAAACTCCTACGAGCAGTACTTC.

The V and J genes are TRBV10-2 and TRBJ1-4; D remains unclear. Germline V CDR1 and CDR2: WSHSY, SAAADI. This CDR3 comprises 14 residues. Trimming cost V 3 bases and J 2 bases, with 7 bases left between them. CDR3 sequence reads: CASSEGVTNEKLFF. CDR3 DNA sequence: TGCGCCAGCAGTGAAGGAGTGACTAATGAAAAACTGTTTTTT.

This clonotype was seen a few times. The genes are TRBV4-3 and TRBJ1-2; D may be TRBD1 (5 bases). The length of the CDR3 is 15 residues. CDR1 is LGHNA and CDR2 is YSLEER in the germline V gene. V was shortened by 1 base and J by 2 bases, with 11 bases between the two germline ends. CDR3 region: CASSQAYRDNYGYTF. In nucleotides, the CDR3 is TGCGCCAGCAGCCAAGCCTACCGGGACAACTATGGCTACACCTTC.

The chain couples TRBV10-3 to TRBJ2-5; the match to TRBD2 covers 8 bases. The CDR3 extends over 16 amino acids. Trimming took 0 bases from V and 3 from J; bases not matched to a gene: 6. Germline CDR1 ENHRY, CDR2 SYGVKD. The CDR3 is CAISESKGSGKETQYF. CDR3 DNA sequence: TGTGCCATCAGTGAGTCGAAGGGTAGCGGGAAAGAGACCCAGTACTTC.

This clonotype was seen more than once but under ten times. The rearrangement joins TRBV29-1 to TRBJ2-1, with D perhaps matching TRBD2 (6 bases). The CDR3 is 11 amino acids. In germline, CDR1 is SQVTM, CDR2 ANQGSEA. V was clipped by 6 bases and J by 9 bases, with 12 bases between them. The chain's CDR3 is CSVLEGAEQFF. CDR3 nucleotide sequence: TGCAGCGTCCTGGAGGGAGCTGAGCAGTTCTTC.

This clonotype was observed once. The J gene is TRBJ1-5, the V gene TRBV29-1, with D possibly matching TRBD1 (5 bases). The germline V gene has CDR1 SQVTM and CDR2 ANQGSEA. The CDR3 totals 13 residues. V was clipped by 7 bases and J by 3 bases, with 13 bases between them. The CDR3, as DNA: TGCAGCGGGGGGGAGGGGCACAATCAGCCCCAGCATTTT. It codes for CSGGEGHNQPQHF.

The rearrangement links TRBV20-1 to TRBJ2-1; 8 bases map to TRBD2. Per the germline V gene, CDR1 is DFQATT and CDR2 is SNEGSKA (reference sequence). This CDR3 has 14 amino acids. V lost 6 bases, J lost 9 bases, and 13 bases stayed unmatched. The CDR3 DNA is TGCAGTGCCTTCTGGCCCGGGAGGGCCGTTGAGCAGTTCTTC. It is translated as CSAFWPGRAVEQFF.

This chain joins TRBV20-1 and TRBJ2-3; perhaps TRBD1 as D (6 bases). The germline V and J ends were trimmed by 0 bases and 1 base, with 17 bases remaining between them. The V gene's germline CDR1 is DFQATT and CDR2 SNEGSKA (reference sequence). This CDR3 has 17 residues. The CDR3 reads CSARDRFRAGGTDTQYF. The CDR3 DNA reads as TGCAGTGCTAGAGATCGGTTTAGGGCAGGGGGCACAGATACGCAGTATTTT.

This chain links TRBV20-1 with TRBJ1-5, with D tentatively TRBD1 (6 bases). The ends were cut back, 3 bases at V and 5 bases at J, with 11 bases in the middle. There are 13 residues in the CDR3. CDR1 is DFQATT, CDR2 SNEGSKA, per germline (reference sequence). The CDR3 is CSASGRGYQPQHF. As DNA, the CDR3 is TGCAGTGCTAGTGGCAGGGGATATCAGCCCCAGCATTTT.

This chain links TRBV20-1 with TRBJ2-1; 8 positions match TRBD2. With V trimmed by 1 base and J by 4 bases, 6 bases remained unmatched. Germline values: CDR1 DFQATT, CDR2 SNEGSKA (reference sequence). This CDR3 has 15 amino acids. CDR3 DNA sequence: TGCAGTGCTAGAGGCGGGGCGGGGGGTTACAATGAGCAGTTCTTC. Its protein product is CSARGGAGGYNEQFF.

The chain recombines TRBV4-1 with TRBJ1-6, with a possible D match to TRBD1 (5 bases). This CDR3 is 15 amino acids long. CDR1 is MGHRA, CDR2 YSYEKL, per germline. Between the trimmed V and J ends, which lost 3 bases and 11 bases, there was a span of 17 bases. CDR3 nucleotide sequence: TGCGCCAGCAGCCACCCCCACAGTCCGGGGGCACCCCTCCACTTT. As protein: CASSHPHSPGAPLHF.

This clonotype appeared once. The chain joins TRBV20-1 to TRBJ2-1, with D unclear. V shed 2 bases and J shed 6 bases, with 11 bases lying between them. The CDR3 consists of 13 residues. Looked up from germline, CDR1 is DFQATT and CDR2 is SNEGSKA (reference sequence). This CDR3 is CSARRVQLNEQFF. In DNA form, the CDR3 reads TGCAGTGCTAGAAGGGTCCAGCTCAATGAGCAGTTCTTC.

The chain links TRBV7-9 to TRBJ1-2; 8 bases align to TRBD1. After removal of 4 bases from V and 2 bases from J, the junction contained 6 bases not matched to a gene. Looked up from germline, CDR1 is SEHNR and CDR2 is FQNEAQ (reference sequence). This CDR3 is 15 amino acids long. CDR3 loop: CASSSPTGGNYGYTF. CDR3 DNA sequence: TGTGCCAGCAGCTCTCCTACAGGGGGGAACTATGGCTACACCTTC.

This clonotype was detected a few times. The gene calls are TRBV27 and TRBJ1-2; no clear D gene. Germline V gene data show CDR1 as MNHEY and CDR2 as SMNVEV (reference sequence). Trimming shortened V by 7 bases and J by 7 bases, and 16 bases separated the two germline ends. The CDR3 extends over 13 amino acids. DNA for the CDR3: TGTGCCAGCAAAAAGGACCCGCCTAGTGGCTACACCTTC. It encodes CASKKDPPSGYTF.

CDR3 amino acids: CASSYERGTEAFF. The DNA of the CDR3 is TGTGCCAGCAGTTACGAGAGGGGCACTGAAGCTTTCTTT. The J gene is TRBJ1-1, the V gene TRBV6-2 or TRBV6-3, with D tentatively TRBD1 (5 bases). The V end was cut by 2 bases, the J end by 4 bases, with 8 bases between. Germline CDR1 reads MNHEY; CDR2 reads SVGEGT. This CDR3 contains 13 residues.

This clonotype was seen a handful of times. The rearrangement uses TRBV4-2 and TRBJ2-7; the D is unclear. CDR1 is LGHNA and CDR2 is YNFKEQ in the germline V gene. V was trimmed by 3 bases and J by 4 bases, leaving 13 bases between them. The CDR3 is made up of 14 amino acids. CDR3 nucleotide sequence: TGTGCCAGCAGCCACCCCACGGTGGGGTACGAGCAGTACTTC. It specifies CASSHPTVGYEQYF.

This clonotype was detected a few times. The chain uses TRBV20-1 and TRBJ2-4; 9 bases map to TRBD2. The DNA end favors TRBJ2-5, so the J call may be wrong. The CDR3 runs to 13 residues. Germline-derived CDR1 and CDR2 are DFQATT and SNEGSKA (reference sequence). CDR3 nucleotides: TGCAGTGCTAGTTCCAGCGGGGGGGAGACCCAGTACTTC. Translated, it gives CSASSSGGETQYF.

The gene calls are TRBV19 and TRBJ1-2; unclear D gene. The V end lost 9 bases, the J end lost 8 bases, and 22 bases lay between the germline ends. The CDR3 is 14 residues long. CDR1 LNHDA and CDR2 SQIVND come from the germline V gene (reference sequence). This CDR3 is CASGSLAATQGYTF. The CDR3, as DNA: TGTGCCAGCGGCTCCTTGGCAGCCACGCAGGGCTACACCTTC. Drawing the rest from reference TRBV19 and TRBJ1-2, the complete variable domain is DGGITQSPKYLFRKEGQNVTLSCEQNLNHDAMYWYRQDPGQGLRLIYYSQIVNDFQKGDIAEGYSVSREKKESFPLTVTSAQKNPTAFYLCASGSLAATQGYTFGSGTRLTVV.

This sequence joins TRBV20-1 and TRBJ2-4, with D maybe TRBD1 (5 bases). The J call is in doubt because the DNA end fits TRBJ2-7 better. The CDR3 length is 13 residues. The germline V gene has CDR1 DFQATT and CDR2 SNEGSKA (reference sequence). CDR3 residues: CSARDWGGYEQYF. DNA for the CDR3: TGCAGTGCTAGAGATTGGGGCGGTTACGAGCAGTACTTC.

This chain links TRBV7-9 with TRBJ2-7; TRBD1 is a possible D gene (6 bases). Germline CDR1 reads SEHNR; CDR2 reads FQNEAQ (reference sequence). V gave up 5 bases and J gave up 0 bases, with 17 bases separating them. This CDR3 is 16 amino acids long. CDR3 protein: CASSTTPGTHSYEQYF. CDR3 sequence (DNA): TGTGCCAGCAGCACGACCCCCGGGACACACTCCTACGAGCAGTACTTC.

The rearrangement links TRBV12-3 or TRBV12-4 to TRBJ2-7; 11 nucleotides line up with TRBD2. The CDR3 extends over 17 amino acids. Losses at the gene ends were 5 bases for V and 3 bases for J; bases not matched to a gene: 12. The CDR3 spells CASSNSELAGVFYEQYF. CDR3 coding DNA: TGTGCCAGCAGTAACTCCGAACTAGCGGGAGTCTTCTACGAGCAGTACTTC.

This clonotype was seen only a few times. The rearrangement links TRBV20-1 to TRBJ2-1; D call uncertain. Germline V gene data show CDR1 as DFQATT and CDR2 as SNEGSKA (reference sequence). The length of the CDR3 is 13 residues. Trimming cost V 3 bases and J 4 bases, with 10 bases left between them. For the CDR3, the DNA is TGCAGTGCTAGTCTTAGGAATTACAATGAGCAGTTCTTC. This gives the protein CSASLRNYNEQFF.